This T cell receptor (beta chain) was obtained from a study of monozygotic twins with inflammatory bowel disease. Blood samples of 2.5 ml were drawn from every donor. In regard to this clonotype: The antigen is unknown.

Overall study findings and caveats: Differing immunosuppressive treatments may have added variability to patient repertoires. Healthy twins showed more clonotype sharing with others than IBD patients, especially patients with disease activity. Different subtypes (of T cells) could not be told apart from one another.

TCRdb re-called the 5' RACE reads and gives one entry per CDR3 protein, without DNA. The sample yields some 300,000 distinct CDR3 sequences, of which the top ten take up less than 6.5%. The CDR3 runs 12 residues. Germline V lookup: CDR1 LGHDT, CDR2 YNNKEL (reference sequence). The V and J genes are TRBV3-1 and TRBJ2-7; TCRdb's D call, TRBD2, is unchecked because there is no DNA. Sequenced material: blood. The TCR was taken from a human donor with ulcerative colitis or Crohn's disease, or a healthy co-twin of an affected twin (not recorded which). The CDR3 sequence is CASSQQRGVQYF.